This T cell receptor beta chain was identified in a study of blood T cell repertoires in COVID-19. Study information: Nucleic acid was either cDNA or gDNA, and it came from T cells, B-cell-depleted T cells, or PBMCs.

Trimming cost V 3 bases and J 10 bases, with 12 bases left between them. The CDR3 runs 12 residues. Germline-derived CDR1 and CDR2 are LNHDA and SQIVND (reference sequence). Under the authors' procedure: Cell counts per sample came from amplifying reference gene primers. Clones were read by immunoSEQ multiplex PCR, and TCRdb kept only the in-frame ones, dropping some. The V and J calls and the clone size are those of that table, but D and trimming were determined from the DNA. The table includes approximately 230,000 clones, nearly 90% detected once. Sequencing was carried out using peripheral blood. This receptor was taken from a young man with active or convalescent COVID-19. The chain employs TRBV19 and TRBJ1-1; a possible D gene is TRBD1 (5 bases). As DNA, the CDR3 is TGTGCCAGTAGTATTCGGGCGGGGGGAGCTTTCTTT. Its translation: CASSIRAGGAFF.